This T cell receptor beta chain was identified in a study of cytomegalovirus exposure and HLA in healthy donors. Germline V gene sequence: CDR1 SGDLS, CDR2 YYNGEE. The CDR3 has 17 amino acids. Between the trimmed V and J ends, which lost 0 bases and 0 bases, there was a span of 14 bases. Note on this clone: What it recognizes is unknown.

Study findings and constraints: Most CMV-associated TCR beta chains were later found to appear HLA-restricted. Later analysis identified a missense DCLRE1C variant that was linked to TCR beta V- and J-gene trimming. It was assumed in the presence/absence analyses that sequencing depth was roughly uniform across donors.

Primers: 60 Vbeta forward and 13 Jbeta reverse. Profiling relied on immunoSEQ multiplex PCR, and the TCRdb table lists in-frame clones only, not all of them. The sample contains roughly 120,000 clones, about 68% of which appear only once. The clonotype comes from a woman aged 40 to 50 in good health and CMV-seropositive. The chain has TRBV9 and TRBJ2-3; a possible D gene is TRBD2 (6 bases). The specimen sequenced was PBMCs. This CDR3 reads CASSVDMGGASTDTQYF. The DNA of the CDR3 is TGTGCCAGCAGCGTAGATATGGGCGGGGCTAGCACAGATACGCAGTATTTT.